This entry lists 6 T cell receptor beta chains sequenced from one sample in a study of blood T cell repertoires in COVID-19. Clones were sequenced by immunoSEQ multiplex PCR, and TCRdb holds only the in-frame ones, with some missing. Here the sample spans fewer than 35,000 clones, roughly 88% being singletons. The sample comprised peripheral blood. These receptors were taken from a human donor in a cohort sampled during active COVID-19.

The genes are TRBV6-2 or TRBV6-3 and TRBJ2-1; 8 bases are a match to TRBD1. CDR3 length: 15 amino acids. The germline gives CDR1 MNHEY, CDR2 SVGEGT. Trimming cost V 0 bases and J 12 bases; bases outside gene matches: 10. CDR3 sequence: CASSYSGQGFSGQFF. The CDR3 coding sequence is TGTGCCAGCAGTTACTCCGGACAGGGCTTTTCAGGGCAGTTCTTC.

The gene calls are TRBV12-5 and TRBJ2-7; TRBD1 aligns across 8 bases. This CDR3 is built from 11 residues. CDR1 and CDR2 from the germline V gene are LGHNT and FRNRAP. The V gene end was trimmed by 8 bases and the J gene end by 4 bases; junction bases not matched to a gene: 1. CDR3 in amino acids: CASQGAYEQYF. CDR3 sequence (DNA): TGTGCTAGTCAGGGGGCTTACGAGCAGTACTTC.

This clone was seen a single time. The rearrangement uses TRBV11-2 and TRBJ2-5, with 8 bases that match TRBD1. The CDR3 spans 15 residues. Germline trimming cut 5 bases from V and 5 bases from J; bases unmatched to any gene: 10. Germline CDR1 and CDR2: SGHAT and FQNNGV. This CDR3 reads CASSPGQGDWETQYF. The DNA of the CDR3 is TGTGCCAGCAGCCCCGGACAGGGAGATTGGGAGACCCAGTACTTC.

The rearrangement links TRBV5-1 to TRBJ1-1; D is unclear. The CDR3 is made up of 13 amino acids. CDR1 and CDR2 (germline): SGHRS, YFSETQ. The germline V and J ends were trimmed by 1 base and 8 bases, with 12 bases remaining between them. The CDR3 is CASSLSPGDEAFF. The CDR3, as DNA: TGCGCCAGCAGCTTGTCCCCAGGCGACGAAGCTTTCTTT.

The rearrangement joins TRBV28 to TRBJ2-5; weak D call: TRBD2 (6 bases). This CDR3 contains 14 residues. Germline V gene lookup returns CDR1 MDHEN and CDR2 SYDVKM. Trimming stripped 2 bases from V and 5 bases from J, with 12 bases between. The CDR3 region is CASSLPGVVETQYF. For the CDR3, the DNA is TGTGCCAGCAGTTTACCGGGGGTGGTCGAGACCCAGTACTTC.

The rearrangement uses TRBV7-8 and TRBJ2-5; 7 bases map to TRBD2. The length of the CDR3 is 16 residues. CDR1 is SGHVS and CDR2 is FQNEAQ in the germline V gene. Unmatched junction bases numbered 18, after V lost 5 bases and J lost 9 bases. The CDR3 DNA sequence: TGTGCCAGCAGCCCCCCGGGCGGGGGATGGGTGTTGTCCCAGTACTTC. Translated, it gives CASSPPGGGWVLSQYF.